The 25 T cell receptor beta chains reported below all come from one sample, sequenced in a study of patients and donors after allogeneic stem cell transplantation (dated by TCRdb to the early 2020s). The receptor library was made with RT-PCR. This sample was sequenced with a NextSeq 550. TCRdb's own reprocessing of the public reads used fastp at Q25 and MiXCR and kept productive beta chains. Merged by CDR3 protein, the rows form single entries marked with the most common genes and DNA. Present in this sample are over 150,000 distinct CDR3 sequences, approximately 30% of which were seen just once. Together, the top ten hold about 3.3% of the sample. Sequencing input: blood, either unsorted or a sorted T cell fraction (not recorded which). These receptors were obtained from a human donor who was either an allogeneic HSCT recipient or a stem cell or donor lymphocyte infusion donor (not recorded which). It is not recorded whose cells these are; they may come from a transplant donor.

This chain connects TRBV4-3 to TRBJ2-2; D remains ambiguous. Germline V CDR1 and CDR2: LGHNA, YSLEER. Trimming removed 8 bases from V and 6 bases from J, with 16 bases in between. This CDR3 is built from 14 residues. The CDR3 sequence is CASSHRGPPGELFF. The DNA for the CDR3 is TGCGCCAGCTCCCATCGCGGTCCGCCCGGGGAGCTGTTTTTT.

This clonotype was observed at least ten times. The chain joins TRBV4-2 to TRBJ1-1; no clear D. This CDR3 spans 15 amino acids. Germline lookup yields CDR1 LGHNA and CDR2 YNFKEQ. The V end was cut by 4 bases, the J end by 1 base, with 13 bases between. DNA of the CDR3: TGTGCCAGCAGCCCGTGGACGGATCCGAACACTGAAGCTTTCTTT. Its translation: CASSPWTDPNTEAFF.

There are a few counts of this clonotype. The chain recombines TRBV12-3 or TRBV12-4 with TRBJ1-2; the D gene is possibly TRBD1 (6 bases). The CDR3 spans 12 residues. Trimming shortened V by 7 bases and J by 4 bases, and 10 bases separated the two germline ends. The CDR3 sequence is CASTRDTYGYTF. DNA for the CDR3: TGTGCCAGCACCAGGGACACCTATGGCTACACCTTC.

This clonotype has more than one count but fewer than ten. The genes are TRBV4-3 and TRBJ2-7; weak D call: TRBD2 (6 bases). Trimming removed 0 bases from V and 4 bases from J, with 10 bases in between. Per the germline V gene, CDR1 is LGHNA and CDR2 is YSLEER. The CDR3 is made up of 14 amino acids. CDR3 loop: CASSQEAGRYEQYF. CDR3 sequence (DNA): TGCGCCAGCAGCCAAGAGGCGGGGAGGTACGAGCAGTACTTC.

The table lists this clonotype with many counts. The CDR3 loop is CASSYRQKNTEAFF. The CDR3 DNA sequence: TGTGCCAGCAGCTACCGACAGAAGAACACTGAAGCTTTCTTT. The V gene is TRBV12-3 or TRBV12-4, the J gene TRBJ1-1; possible D gene TRBD1, 5 bases. V lost 6 bases, J lost 1 base, and 12 bases lay in between. The CDR3 is made up of 14 amino acids.

This clonotype was observed a few times. The genes are TRBV6-5 and TRBJ2-3, with TRBD2 identical over 11 bases. J gave up 6 bases and V 0 bases, and 2 bases lay outside the gene matches. This CDR3 has 15 residues. The germline CDR1 and CDR2 sequences are MNHEY and SVGAGI. The CDR3 DNA sequence: TGTGCCAGCAGTTACTCGACTAGCGGGATTGATACGCAGTATTTT. This sequence encodes CASSYSTSGIDTQYF.

The rearrangement links TRBV29-1 to TRBJ2-5, with 14 bases fitting TRBD2. The J segment lost 6 bases and the V segment lost 8 bases, leaving 8 bases of the junction unmatched. The CDR3 extends over 14 amino acids. Looked up from germline, CDR1 is SQVTM and CDR2 is ANQGSEA. The CDR3 reads CSTAGLAGGKTQYF. The CDR3 coding sequence is TGCAGCACCGCCGGACTAGCGGGAGGAAAGACCCAGTACTTC.

A few counts support this clonotype. The chain uses TRBV30 and TRBJ1-1, with a weak D call TRBD1 (6 bases). This CDR3 contains 13 residues. Trimming left V 3 bases short and J 4 bases short, with 12 bases between. CDR1 is GTSNPN and CDR2 is SVGIG in the germline V gene (reference sequence). The CDR3 DNA is TGTGCCTGGAGCCCGGACAGCTTCACTGAAGCTTTCTTT. Amino acids: CAWSPDSFTEAFF.

This clonotype was observed a handful of times. The chain is built from TRBV28 and TRBJ2-7; no clear D. V gave up 8 bases and J gave up 6 bases, with 17 bases separating them. Germline V gene sequence: CDR1 MDHEN, CDR2 SYDVKM. The CDR3 totals 13 residues. The CDR3: CASSWAGPTEQYF. The DNA for the CDR3 is TGTGCCAGCTCCTGGGCCGGACCTACCGAGCAGTACTTC.

This clonotype came up a few times. CDR3 sequence: CASSLINRAEAFF. CDR3 nucleotides: TGCGCCAGCAGCTTGATAAATAGGGCTGAAGCTTTCTTT. The chain recombines TRBV5-1 with TRBJ1-1; D remains ambiguous. Germline CDR1 SGHRS, CDR2 YFSETQ. The CDR3 length is 13 residues. V lost 1 base, J lost 6 bases, and 10 bases lay in between.

The table lists this clonotype with a count of one. The V call is TRBV2, the J call TRBJ2-3, with D perhaps matching TRBD2 (5 bases). Germline CDR1 reads SNHLY; CDR2 reads FYNNEI. The CDR3 totals 14 residues. V lost 10 bases and J 1 base, leaving 15 bases between the germline ends. CDR3 loop: CATLTNSGTDTQYF. CDR3 bases: TGTGCCACCCTGACTAATAGCGGCACAGATACGCAGTATTTT.

A few counts support this clonotype. The V and J genes are TRBV12-3 or TRBV12-4 and TRBJ1-1, with D unresolved. The CDR3 loop spans 14 amino acids. The germline V and J ends were trimmed by 1 base and 5 bases, with 11 bases remaining between them. The CDR3 DNA is TGTGCCAGCAGTTTAGGCGCCTTGGGGACTGAAGCTTTCTTT. Protein: CASSLGALGTEAFF.

The chain employs TRBV23-1 and TRBJ1-3, with TRBD1 as a possible D gene (5 bases). TRBV23-1 falls under the ORF class, with uncertain function. With 6 bases removed from V and 3 bases from J, the gap between germline ends came to 12 bases. This CDR3 comprises 14 residues. The chain's CDR3 is CASRPQGGGNTIYF. DNA for the CDR3: TGCGCCAGCAGACCCCAGGGCGGTGGAAACACCATATATTTT.

A few counts support this clonotype. The chain links TRBV29-1 to TRBJ2-1, with 8 bases matching TRBD1. Losses at the gene ends were 3 bases for V and 9 bases for J; bases not matched to a gene: 7. Germline CDR1 reads SQVTM; CDR2 reads ANQGSEA. The CDR3 is made up of 13 amino acids. This chain's CDR3 is CSVEEMTGVEQFF. CDR3 bases: TGCAGCGTTGAGGAAATGACAGGGGTTGAGCAGTTCTTC.

This clonotype was seen repeatedly, ten times or more. The V and J genes are TRBV24-1 and TRBJ1-5; 8 nucleotides match TRBD1. Trimming removed 3 bases from V and 6 bases from J; junction bases left unmatched: 6. In germline, CDR1 is KGHDR, CDR2 SFDVKD. The length of the CDR3 is 15 residues. CDR3 protein: CATSDGQGWRQPQHF. The CDR3 bases are TGTGCCACCAGTGATGGACAGGGTTGGCGTCAGCCCCAGCATTTT.

In its sample, this clonotype was seen a few times. The genes are TRBV19 and TRBJ2-1; 7 positions match TRBD2. CDR1 and CDR2 (germline): LNHDA, SQIVND (reference sequence). The CDR3 totals 15 residues. After removal of 3 bases from V and 9 bases from J, the junction contained 11 bases not matched to a gene. The CDR3 coding sequence is TGTGCCAGTAGTATGGGGCGGGAGAGGAGAGTTGAGCAGTTCTTC. It yields the protein CASSMGRERRVEQFF.

This clonotype was counted once. The chain uses TRBV2 and TRBJ1-5; D unclear. The germline CDR1 and CDR2 sequences are SNHLY and FYNNEI. V lost 4 bases to trimming and J lost 0 bases, with 10 bases between them. The CDR3 has 15 amino acids. CDR3 amino acids: CASSGGESSNQPQHF. The CDR3 DNA reads TGTGCCAGCAGTGGCGGGGAGTCTAGCAATCAGCCCCAGCATTTT. The full variable domain, completed using reference TRBV2 and TRBJ1-5, is EPEVTQTPSHQVTQMGQEVILRCVPISNHLYFYWYRQILGQKVEFLVSFYNNEISEKSEIFDDQFSVERPDGSNFTLKIRSTKLEDSAMYFCASSGGESSNQPQHFGDGTRLSIL.

The chain uses TRBV4-3 and TRBJ2-7; TRBD1 aligns across 7 bases. CDR1 is LGHNA and CDR2 is YSLEER in the germline V gene. V lost 0 bases and J lost 3; bases outside the gene matches: 8. The CDR3 runs to 16 residues. This chain's CDR3 is CASSQDLGGAGYEQYF. DNA of the CDR3: TGCGCCAGCAGCCAAGATCTAGGGGGCGCGGGCTACGAGCAGTACTTC.

The chain is built from TRBV27 and TRBJ2-7; TRBD1 aligns across 8 bases. The CDR3 is made up of 16 amino acids. V gave up 5 bases and J gave up 1 base; unmatched junction bases: 10. Germline V gene data show CDR1 as MNHEY and CDR2 as SMNVEV (reference sequence). In nucleotides, the CDR3 is TGTGCCAGCAGTGAGGTTCCCGGGACAGGTTCCTACGAGCAGTACTTC. Translated, it gives CASSEVPGTGSYEQYF.

The gene calls are TRBV4-2 and TRBJ1-1, with D possibly being TRBD1 (5 bases). Trimming took 9 bases from V and 0 from J, leaving 14 bases between them. Germline V CDR1 and CDR2: LGHNA, YNFKEQ. The CDR3 consists of 14 residues. CDR3 coding DNA: TGTGCCAGTACGCCGGGGACGGTGAACACTGAAGCTTTCTTT. Protein sequence: CASTPGTVNTEAFF.

This clonotype was observed a handful of times. V usage is TRBV4-2 and J usage is TRBJ1-2; D unresolved. This CDR3 has 15 residues. Looked up from germline, CDR1 is LGHNA and CDR2 is YNFKEQ. Trimming removed 1 base at V and 1 base at J, with 10 bases between. The CDR3 region is CASSQVRDDNYGYTF. DNA for the CDR3: TGTGCCAGCAGCCAAGTAAGGGATGATAACTATGGCTACACCTTC.

This chain's CDR3 is CASTTGQGLSYEQYF. The CDR3, as DNA: TGTGCCAGCACCACCGGACAGGGCCTCTCCTACGAGCAGTACTTC. V is TRBV12-3 or TRBV12-4 and J is TRBJ2-7; 8 nucleotides align to TRBD1. V lost 7 bases to trimming and J lost 0 bases; unmatched junction nucleotides: 8. The CDR3 has 15 amino acids.

This clonotype was seen more than once but under ten times. The CDR3 loop reads CASSQEPISETQYF. In nucleotides, the CDR3 is TGTGCCAGCAGCCAAGAACCCATATCGGAGACCCAGTACTTC. V usage is TRBV4-2 and J usage is TRBJ2-5; D gene unclear. The V gene's germline CDR1 is LGHNA and CDR2 YNFKEQ. V lost 0 bases and J lost 5, with 10 bases in between. The CDR3 runs 14 residues.

J is TRBJ2-7 and V is TRBV5-5; no definite D call. Germline CDR1 reads SGHKS; CDR2 reads YYEKEE (reference sequence). The CDR3 sequence is 14 residues long. Trimming removed 0 bases at V and 5 bases at J, with 12 bases between. In DNA, the CDR3 is TGTGCCAGCAGCTTGGCGTGGGCCCTTAACGAGCAGTACTTC. Its translation: CASSLAWALNEQYF.

The rearrangement uses TRBV28 and TRBJ2-5; 10 nucleotides line up with TRBD2. The V gene's germline CDR1 is MDHEN and CDR2 SYDVKM. V shed 6 bases, J shed 3 bases, and the junction held 13 bases outside the gene matches. This CDR3 is 17 amino acids long. The CDR3 is CASRPKAWGLAKETQYF. As DNA, the CDR3 is TGTGCCAGCAGGCCGAAGGCTTGGGGACTAGCGAAAGAGACCCAGTACTTC.